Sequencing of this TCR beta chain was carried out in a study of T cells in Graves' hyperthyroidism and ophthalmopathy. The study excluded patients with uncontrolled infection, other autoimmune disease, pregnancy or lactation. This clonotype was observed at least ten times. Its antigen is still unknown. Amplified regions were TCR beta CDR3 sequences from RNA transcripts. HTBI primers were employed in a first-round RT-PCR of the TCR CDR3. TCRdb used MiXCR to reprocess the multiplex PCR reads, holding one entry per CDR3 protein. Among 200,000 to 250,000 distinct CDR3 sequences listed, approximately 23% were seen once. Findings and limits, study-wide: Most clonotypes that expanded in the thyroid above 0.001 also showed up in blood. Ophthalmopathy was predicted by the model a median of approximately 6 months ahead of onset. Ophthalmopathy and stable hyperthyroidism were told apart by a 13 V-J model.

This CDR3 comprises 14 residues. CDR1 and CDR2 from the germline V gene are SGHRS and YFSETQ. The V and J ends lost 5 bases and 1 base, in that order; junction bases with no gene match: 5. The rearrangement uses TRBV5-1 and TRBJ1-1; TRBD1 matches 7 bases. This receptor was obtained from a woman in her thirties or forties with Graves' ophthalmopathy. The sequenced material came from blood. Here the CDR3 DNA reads TGCGCCAGCAGGAAGACAGGGCCGAACACTGAAGCTTTCTTT. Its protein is CASRKTGPNTEAFF. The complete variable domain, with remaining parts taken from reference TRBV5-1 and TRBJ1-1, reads KAGVTQTPRYLIKTRGQQVTLSCSPISGHRSVSWYQQTPGQGLQFLFEYFSETQRNKGNFPGRFSGRQFSNSRSEMNVSTLELGDSALYLCASRKTGPNTEAFFGQGTRLTVV.